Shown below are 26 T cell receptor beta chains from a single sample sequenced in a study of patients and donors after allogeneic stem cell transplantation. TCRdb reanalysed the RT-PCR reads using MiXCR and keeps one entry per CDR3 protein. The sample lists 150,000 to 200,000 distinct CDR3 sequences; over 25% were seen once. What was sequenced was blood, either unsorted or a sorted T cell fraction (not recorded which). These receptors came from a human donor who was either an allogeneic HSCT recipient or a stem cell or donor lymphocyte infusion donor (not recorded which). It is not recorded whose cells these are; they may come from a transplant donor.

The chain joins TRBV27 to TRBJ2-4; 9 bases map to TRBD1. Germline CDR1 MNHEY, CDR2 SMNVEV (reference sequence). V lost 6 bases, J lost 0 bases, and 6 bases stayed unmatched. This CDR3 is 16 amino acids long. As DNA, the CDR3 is TGTGCCAGCAGGCCCGACAGGGGGGCAGCCAAAAACATTCAGTACTTC. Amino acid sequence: CASRPDRGAAKNIQYF.

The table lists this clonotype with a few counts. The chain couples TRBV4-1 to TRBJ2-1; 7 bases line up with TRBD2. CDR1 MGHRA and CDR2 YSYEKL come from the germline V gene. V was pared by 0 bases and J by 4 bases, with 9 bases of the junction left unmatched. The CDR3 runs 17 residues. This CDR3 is CASSQEPPSGTYNEQFF. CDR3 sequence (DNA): TGCGCCAGCAGCCAAGAACCCCCTAGCGGAACTTACAATGAGCAGTTCTTC.

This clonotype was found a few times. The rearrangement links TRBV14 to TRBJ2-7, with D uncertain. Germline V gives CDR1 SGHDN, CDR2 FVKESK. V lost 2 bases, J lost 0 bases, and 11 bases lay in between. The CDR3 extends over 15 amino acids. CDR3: CASSQFSGSSYEQYF. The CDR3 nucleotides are TGTGCCAGCAGCCAATTTTCGGGCAGCTCCTACGAGCAGTACTTC.

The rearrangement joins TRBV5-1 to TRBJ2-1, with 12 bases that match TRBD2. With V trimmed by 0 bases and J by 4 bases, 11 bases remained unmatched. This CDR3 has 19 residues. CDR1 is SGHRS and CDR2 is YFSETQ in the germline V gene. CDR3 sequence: CASSLARKGTSGPYNEQFF. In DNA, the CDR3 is TGCGCCAGCAGCTTGGCGCGGAAGGGGACTAGCGGGCCATACAATGAGCAGTTCTTC.

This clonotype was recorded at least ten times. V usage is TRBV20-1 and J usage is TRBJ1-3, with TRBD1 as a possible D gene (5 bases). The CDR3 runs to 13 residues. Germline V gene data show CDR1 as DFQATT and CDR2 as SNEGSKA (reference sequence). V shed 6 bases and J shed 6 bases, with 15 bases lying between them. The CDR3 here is CSALRERKNTIYF. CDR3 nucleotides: TGCAGTGCCCTCAGGGAACGAAAAAACACCATATATTTT.

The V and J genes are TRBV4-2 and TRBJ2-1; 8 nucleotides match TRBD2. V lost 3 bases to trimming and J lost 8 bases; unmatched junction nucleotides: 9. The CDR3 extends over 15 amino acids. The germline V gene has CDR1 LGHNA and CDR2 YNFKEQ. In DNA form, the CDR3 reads TGTGCCAGCAGCCAGGGGACTAGATCTGAGGATGAGCAGTTCTTC. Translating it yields CASSQGTRSEDEQFF.

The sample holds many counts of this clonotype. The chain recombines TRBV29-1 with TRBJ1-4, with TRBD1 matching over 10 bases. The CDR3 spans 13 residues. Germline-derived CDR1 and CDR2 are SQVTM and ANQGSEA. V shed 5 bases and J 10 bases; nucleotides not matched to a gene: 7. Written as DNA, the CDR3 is TGCAGCGTTCGAGGGACAGGGGATGGAAAACTGTTTTTT. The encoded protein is CSVRGTGDGKLFF.

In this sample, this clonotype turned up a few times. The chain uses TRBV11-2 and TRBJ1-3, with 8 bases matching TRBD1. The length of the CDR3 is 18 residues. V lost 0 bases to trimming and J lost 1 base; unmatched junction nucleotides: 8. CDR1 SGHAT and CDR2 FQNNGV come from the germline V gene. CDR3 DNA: TGTGCCAGCAGCTTAGAACGGGGACGGACAGGGTCTGGAAACACCATATATTTT. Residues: CASSLERGRTGSGNTIYF.

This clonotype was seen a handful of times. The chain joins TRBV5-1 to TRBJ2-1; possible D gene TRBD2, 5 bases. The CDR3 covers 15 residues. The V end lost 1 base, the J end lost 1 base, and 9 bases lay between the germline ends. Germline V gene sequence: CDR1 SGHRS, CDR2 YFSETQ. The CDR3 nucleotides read TGCGCCAGCAGCTTGACGGTAGCGTCCTACAATGAGCAGTTCTTC. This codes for CASSLTVASYNEQFF.

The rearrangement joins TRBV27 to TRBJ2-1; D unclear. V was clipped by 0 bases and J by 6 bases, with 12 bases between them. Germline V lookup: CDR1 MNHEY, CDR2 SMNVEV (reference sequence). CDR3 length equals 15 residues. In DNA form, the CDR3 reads TGTGCCAGCAGTTTATCGATTATTTATCCCAATGAGCAGTTCTTC. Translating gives CASSLSIIYPNEQFF.

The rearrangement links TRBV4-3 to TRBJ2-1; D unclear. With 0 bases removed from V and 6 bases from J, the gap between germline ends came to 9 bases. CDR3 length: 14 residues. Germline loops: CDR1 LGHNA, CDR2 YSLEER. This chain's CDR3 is CASSQDILSNEQFF. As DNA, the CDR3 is TGCGCCAGCAGCCAAGATATTCTATCCAATGAGCAGTTCTTC.

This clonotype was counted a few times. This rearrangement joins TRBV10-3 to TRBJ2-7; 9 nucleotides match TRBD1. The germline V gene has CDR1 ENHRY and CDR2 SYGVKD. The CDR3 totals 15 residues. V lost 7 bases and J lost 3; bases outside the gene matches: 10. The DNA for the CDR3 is TGTGCCATCACCCCGGGACAGGGACCAATCTACGAGCAGTACTTC. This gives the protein CAITPGQGPIYEQYF.

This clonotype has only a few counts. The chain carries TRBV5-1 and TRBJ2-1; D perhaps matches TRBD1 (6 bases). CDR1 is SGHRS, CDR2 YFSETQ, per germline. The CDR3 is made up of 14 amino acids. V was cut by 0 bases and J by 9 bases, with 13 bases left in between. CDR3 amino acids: CASSLGQGIGEQFF. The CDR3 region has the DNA TGCGCCAGCAGCTTGGGTCAGGGGATAGGTGAGCAGTTCTTC.

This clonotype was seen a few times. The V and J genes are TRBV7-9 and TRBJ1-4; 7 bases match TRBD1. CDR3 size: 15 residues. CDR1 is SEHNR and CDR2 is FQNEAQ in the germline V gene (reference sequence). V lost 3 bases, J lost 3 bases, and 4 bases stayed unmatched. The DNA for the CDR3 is TGTGCCAGCAGCTTTGGGGACAGTTCTAATGAAAAACTGTTTTTT. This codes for CASSFGDSSNEKLFF.

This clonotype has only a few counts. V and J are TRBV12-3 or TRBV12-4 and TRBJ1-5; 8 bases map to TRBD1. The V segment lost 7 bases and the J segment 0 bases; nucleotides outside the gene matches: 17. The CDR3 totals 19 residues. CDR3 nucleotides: TGTGCCAGCATCCTTTGGAAACGACAGGGGCCTTATAGCAATCAGCCCCAGCATTTT. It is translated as CASILWKRQGPYSNQPQHF.

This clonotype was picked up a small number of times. The CDR3 DNA reads TGTGCCATCAGCGACCAACCTTTAGCGGGAGGGCCCGGGGAGCTGTTTTTT. This encodes CAISDQPLAGGPGELFF. This chain joins TRBV10-3 and TRBJ2-2; TRBD2 agrees at 11 bases. V was pared by 6 bases and J by 6 bases, with 12 bases of the junction left unmatched. CDR3 length: 17 residues. Per germline, CDR1 ENHRY and CDR2 SYGVKD.

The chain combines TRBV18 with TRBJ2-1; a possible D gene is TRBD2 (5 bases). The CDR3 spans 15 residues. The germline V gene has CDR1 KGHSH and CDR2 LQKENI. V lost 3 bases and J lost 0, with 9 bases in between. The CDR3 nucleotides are TGTGCCAGCTCACCTTCAACTAGCTCCTACAATGAGCAGTTCTTC. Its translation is CASSPSTSSYNEQFF.

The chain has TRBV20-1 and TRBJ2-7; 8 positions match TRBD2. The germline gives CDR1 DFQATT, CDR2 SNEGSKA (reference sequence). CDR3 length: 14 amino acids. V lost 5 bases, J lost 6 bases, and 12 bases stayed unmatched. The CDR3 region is CSARVGLGYLEQYF. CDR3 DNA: TGCAGTGCTCGTGTGGGACTAGGTTACCTCGAGCAGTACTTC.

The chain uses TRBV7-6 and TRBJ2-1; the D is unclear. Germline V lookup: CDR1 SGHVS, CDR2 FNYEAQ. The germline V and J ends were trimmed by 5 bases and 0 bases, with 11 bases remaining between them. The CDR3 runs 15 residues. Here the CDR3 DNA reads TGTGCCAGCAGCCGCGGACGGAGCTCCTACAATGAGCAGTTCTTC. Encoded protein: CASSRGRSSYNEQFF.

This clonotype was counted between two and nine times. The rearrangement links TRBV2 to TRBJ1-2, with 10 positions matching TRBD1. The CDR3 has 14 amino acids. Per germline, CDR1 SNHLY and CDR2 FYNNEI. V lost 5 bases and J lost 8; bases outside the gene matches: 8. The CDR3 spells CASSLDRGPGGYTF. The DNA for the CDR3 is TGTGCCAGCAGTTTAGACAGGGGGCCCGGCGGCTACACCTTC.

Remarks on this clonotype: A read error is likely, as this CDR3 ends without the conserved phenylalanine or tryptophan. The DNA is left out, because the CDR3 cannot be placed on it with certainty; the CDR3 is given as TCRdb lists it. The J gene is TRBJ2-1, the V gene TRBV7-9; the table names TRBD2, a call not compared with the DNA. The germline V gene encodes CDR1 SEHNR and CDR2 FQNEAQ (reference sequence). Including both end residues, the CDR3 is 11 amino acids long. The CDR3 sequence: CATSLPYGSGS.

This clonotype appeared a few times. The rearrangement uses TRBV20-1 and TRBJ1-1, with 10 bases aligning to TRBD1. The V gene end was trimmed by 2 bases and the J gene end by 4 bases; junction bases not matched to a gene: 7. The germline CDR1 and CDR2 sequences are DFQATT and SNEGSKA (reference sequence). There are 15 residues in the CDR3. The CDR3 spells CSARPSDRGATEAFF. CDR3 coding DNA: TGCAGTGCTAGACCCTCGGACAGGGGGGCCACTGAAGCTTTCTTT.

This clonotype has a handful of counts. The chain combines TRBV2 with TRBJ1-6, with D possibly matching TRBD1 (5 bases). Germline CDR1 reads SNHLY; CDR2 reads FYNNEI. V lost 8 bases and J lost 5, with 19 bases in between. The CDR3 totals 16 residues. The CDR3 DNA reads TGTGCCAGCCCCAAGTGGGCAGGGAGACATAATTCACCCCTCCACTTT. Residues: CASPKWAGRHNSPLHF.

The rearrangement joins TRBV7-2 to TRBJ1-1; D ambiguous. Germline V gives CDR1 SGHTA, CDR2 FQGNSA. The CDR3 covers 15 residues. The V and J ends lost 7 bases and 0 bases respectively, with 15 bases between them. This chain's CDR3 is CASTPAPTVNTEAFF. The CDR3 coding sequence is TGTGCCAGCACCCCAGCACCGACCGTGAACACTGAAGCTTTCTTT.

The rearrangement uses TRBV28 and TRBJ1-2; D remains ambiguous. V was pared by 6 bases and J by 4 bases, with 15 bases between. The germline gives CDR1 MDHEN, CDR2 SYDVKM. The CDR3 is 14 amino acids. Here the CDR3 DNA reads TGTGCCAGCAGCCCTCCGCCGATTGTCTATGGCTACACCTTC. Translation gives CASSPPPIVYGYTF.

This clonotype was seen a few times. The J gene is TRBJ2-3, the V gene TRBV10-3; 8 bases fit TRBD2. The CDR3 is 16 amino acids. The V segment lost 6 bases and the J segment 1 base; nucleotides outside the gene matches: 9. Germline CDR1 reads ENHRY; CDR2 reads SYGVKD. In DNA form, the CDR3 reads TGTGCCATCAGCTGGGATAGCGGGATGGGCACAGATACGCAGTATTTT. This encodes CAISWDSGMGTDTQYF.